This TCR beta chain came from a study of early T cells in non-severe SARS-CoV-2 infection. Overall study context: The authors sequenced bulk RNA from unsorted whole blood, leaving chains unpaired.

This CDR3 is 15 amino acids long. Germline loops: CDR1 MDHEN, CDR2 SYDVKM. V gave up 0 bases and J gave up 2 bases, with 10 bases separating them. In its sample, this clonotype was seen many times. The target antigen is unknown. General study results and limits: Anti-spike CD8 responses were favored in VDJdb matching, and private and CD4 specificities were missed.

Individual cDNA molecules each received unique molecular identifiers attached to them. TCRdb used MiXCR to reprocess the 5' RACE reads, holding one entry per CDR3 protein. The sample shows approximately 49,000 distinct CDR3 sequences, approximately 12% of them seen only once. Sequencing input: whole blood. This receptor was obtained from an adult who was a healthcare worker with PCR-confirmed SARS-CoV-2 infection or an uninfected control (not recorded which). This chain connects TRBV28 to TRBJ2-5, with D unclear. DNA for the CDR3: TGTGCCAGCAGTTTATGGGGCAGACCGCAAGAGACCCAGTACTTC. Translated, it gives CASSLWGRPQETQYF.